This T cell receptor beta chain is from a study of control samples from healthy donors and cancer patients. Sequenced by immunoSEQ multiplex PCR; TCRdb stores in-frame clones only, minus some. Among about 140,000 clones listed, 94% were seen once. Germline CDR1 LGHDT, CDR2 YNNKEL (reference sequence). Trimming removed 4 bases at V and 5 bases at J, with 12 bases between. The CDR3 spans 14 residues. This chain links TRBV3-1 (or the pseudogene TRBV3-2) with TRBJ2-1; no clear D. The sequenced sample was blood. This sequence originates from a man in his forties or fifties in good health. CDR3 in amino acids: CASSPLVGNNEQFF. In DNA, the CDR3 is TGTGCCAGCAGCCCTCTGGTGGGAAACAATGAGCAGTTCTTC.